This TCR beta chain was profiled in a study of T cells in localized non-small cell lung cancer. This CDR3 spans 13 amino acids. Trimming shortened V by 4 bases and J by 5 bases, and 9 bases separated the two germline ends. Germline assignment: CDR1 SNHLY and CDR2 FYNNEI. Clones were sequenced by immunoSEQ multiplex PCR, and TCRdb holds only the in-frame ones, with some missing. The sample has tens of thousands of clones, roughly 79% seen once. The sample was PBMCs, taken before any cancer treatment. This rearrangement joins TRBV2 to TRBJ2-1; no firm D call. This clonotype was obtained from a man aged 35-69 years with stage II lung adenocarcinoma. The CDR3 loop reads CASSVARNNEQFF. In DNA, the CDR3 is TGTGCCAGCAGTGTTGCGAGAAACAATGAGCAGTTCTTC.